This T cell receptor beta chain was sequenced during a study of blood T cell repertoires in COVID-19 (dated by TCRdb to 2020 to 2022). Regarding the complete study: The collaborator samples originated in the United States, Italy and Spain and spanned the acute and convalescent phases of COVID-19. The material from the prospective study consisted of cDNA or gDNA derived from T cells, B-cell-depleted T cells, or PBMCs. Deeply sampled blood TCRbeta repertoires from subjects exposed to, actively infected with, or recovered from COVID-19 were included in the dataset. The repertoires were released in a freely available public database meant as a resource for research on the immune response to SARS-CoV-2. The samples were drawn from two sources: the first 160 participants of the ongoing ImmuneRACE study, and fewer than 1,500 subjects contributed by 6 global collaborators. The sample metadata nearly always contained a de-identified subject ID, COVID-19 status, age in years and sex. HLA class I and class II types, where available, came from metadata supplied by the sample provider rather than from assay-based typing.

Each collaborating institution followed its own protocols to collect whole blood in K2EDTA tubes. For TCRbeta analysis, collaborators shipped samples as frozen whole blood, isolated PBMCs, or DNA extracted from either of those sample types. TCRbeta CDR3 regions were amplified from genomic DNA by means of the immunoSEQ Assay, a bias-controlled multiplex PCR. For the original study's pipeline: The number of nucleated cells in each sample was estimated by amplification of reference gene primers within the assay. Sequence reads were collapsed and filtered to measure the absolute abundance of every unique TCRbeta CDR3 rearrangement. For each sample, productive Simpson clonality was calculated as the square root of Simpson's diversity index over productive rearrangements. Held by TCRdb, this immuneACCESS table contains in-frame sequences only and omits some clones. Under half of the omission traces to an unresolved V gene where checked; the cause of the rest is unknown. The V and J calls and clone size are taken from that table; D and trimming were inferred from the DNA. The sample table shows under 150,000 clones, and over 70% are seen once. The leading ten clones occupy less than 2% of the sample.

Study-wide findings and limitations: Clinical and demographic metadata were provided uncurated, with the amount varying by source and participant.

For CDR1 and CDR2, the germline V gene (reference sequence) lists MNHNY and SVGAGI. Reading from cysteine to phenylalanine, the CDR3 counts 16 amino acids. Just CDR3 DNA is preserved here, 48 bases in frame from base 1. The germline V and J ends show losses of 2 bases and 1 base respectively, and no gene match explains 4 bases of the junction. As for this clone: Its antigen remains unidentified. One base away there is no much larger clone; base qualities are not given.

The TCR originated in a man between 50 and 59 years old with acute or convalescent COVID-19. The receptor chain draws on TRBV6-6 and TRBJ2-3, and 9 junction bases match TRBD2. Material for sequencing was peripheral blood. The CDR3 amino acid sequence is: CASSYERGARTDTQYF. The DNA reads TGTGCCAGCAGTTACGAGCGGGGGGCTCGCACAGATACGCAGTATTTT.